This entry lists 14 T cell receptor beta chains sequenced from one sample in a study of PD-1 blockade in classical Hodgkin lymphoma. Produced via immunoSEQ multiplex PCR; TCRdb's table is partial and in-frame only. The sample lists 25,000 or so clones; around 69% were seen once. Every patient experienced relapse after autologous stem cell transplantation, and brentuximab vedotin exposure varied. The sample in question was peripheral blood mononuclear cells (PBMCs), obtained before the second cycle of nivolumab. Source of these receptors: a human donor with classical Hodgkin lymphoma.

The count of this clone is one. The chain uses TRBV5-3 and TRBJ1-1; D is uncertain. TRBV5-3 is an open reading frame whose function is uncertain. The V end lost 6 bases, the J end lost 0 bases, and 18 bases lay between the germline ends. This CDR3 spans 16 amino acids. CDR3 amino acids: CARTMERRALNTEAFF. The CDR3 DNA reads TGTGCCAGAACCATGGAACGTCGGGCTCTGAACACTGAAGCTTTCTTT.

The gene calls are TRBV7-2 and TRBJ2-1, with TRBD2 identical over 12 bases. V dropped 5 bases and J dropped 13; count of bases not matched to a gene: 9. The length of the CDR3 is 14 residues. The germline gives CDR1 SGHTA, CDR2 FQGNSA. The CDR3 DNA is TGTGCCAGCAGCATAAATCTAGCGGGGGGGCGCCAGTTCTTC. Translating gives CASSINLAGGRQFF.

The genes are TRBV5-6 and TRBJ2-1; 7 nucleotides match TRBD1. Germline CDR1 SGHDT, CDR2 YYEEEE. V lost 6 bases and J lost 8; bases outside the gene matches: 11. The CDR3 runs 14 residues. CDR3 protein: CASTPRGPYDEQFF. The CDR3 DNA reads TGTGCCAGCACTCCGAGGGGGCCATACGATGAGCAGTTCTTC.

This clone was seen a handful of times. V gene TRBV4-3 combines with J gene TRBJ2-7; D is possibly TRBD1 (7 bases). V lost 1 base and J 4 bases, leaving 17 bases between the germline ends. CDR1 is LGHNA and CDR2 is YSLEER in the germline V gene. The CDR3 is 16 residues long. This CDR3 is CASSQGRVGRGYEQYF. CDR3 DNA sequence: TGCGCCAGCAGCCAAGGGAGGGTAGGCAGGGGGTACGAGCAGTACTTC.

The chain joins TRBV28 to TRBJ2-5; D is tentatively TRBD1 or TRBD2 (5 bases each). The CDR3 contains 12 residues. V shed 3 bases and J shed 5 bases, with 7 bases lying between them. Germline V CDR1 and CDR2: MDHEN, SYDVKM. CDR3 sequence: CASSFWGETQYF. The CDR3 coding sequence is TGTGCCAGCAGTTTTTGGGGGGAGACCCAGTACTTC.

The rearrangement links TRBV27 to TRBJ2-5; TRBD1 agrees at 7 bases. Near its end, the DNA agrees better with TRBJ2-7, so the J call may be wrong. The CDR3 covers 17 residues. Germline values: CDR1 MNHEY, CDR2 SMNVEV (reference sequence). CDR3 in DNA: TGTGCCAGCAGTTTATTCAACCCCAGGACAGGTGCTTACGAGCAGTACTTC. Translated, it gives CASSLFNPRTGAYEQYF.

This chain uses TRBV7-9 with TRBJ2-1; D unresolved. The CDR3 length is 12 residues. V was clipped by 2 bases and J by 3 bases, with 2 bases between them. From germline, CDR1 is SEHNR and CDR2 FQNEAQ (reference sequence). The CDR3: CASSLNYNEQFF. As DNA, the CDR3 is TGTGCCAGCAGCTTAAACTACAATGAGCAGTTCTTC. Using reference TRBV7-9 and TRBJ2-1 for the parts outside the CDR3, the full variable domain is DTGVSQNPRHKITKRGQNVTFRCDPISEHNRLYWYRQTLGQGPEFLTYFQNEAQLEKSRLLSDRFSAERPKGSFSTLEIQRTEQGDSAMYLCASSLNYNEQFFGPGTRLTVL.

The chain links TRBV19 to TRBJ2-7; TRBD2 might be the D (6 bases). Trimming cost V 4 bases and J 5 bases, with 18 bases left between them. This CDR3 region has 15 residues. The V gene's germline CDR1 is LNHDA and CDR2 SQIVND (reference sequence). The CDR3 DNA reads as TGTGCCAGTAGTACCGCTGCGGGAAGATCCGACGAGCAGTACTTC. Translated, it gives CASSTAAGRSDEQYF.

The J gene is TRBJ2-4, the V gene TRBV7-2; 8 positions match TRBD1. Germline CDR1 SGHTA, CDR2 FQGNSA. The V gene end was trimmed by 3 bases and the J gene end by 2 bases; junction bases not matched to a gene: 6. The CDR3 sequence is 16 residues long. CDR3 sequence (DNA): TGTGCCAGCAGCTTGGACCGACAGGGGTCCAAAAACATTCAGTACTTC. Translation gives CASSLDRQGSKNIQYF. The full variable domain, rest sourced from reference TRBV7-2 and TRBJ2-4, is GAGVSQSPSNKVTEKGKDVELRCDPISGHTALYWYRQSLGQGLEFLIYFQGNSAPDKSGLPSDRFSAERTGGSVSTLTIQRTQQEDSAVYLCASSLDRQGSKNIQYFGAGTRLSVL.

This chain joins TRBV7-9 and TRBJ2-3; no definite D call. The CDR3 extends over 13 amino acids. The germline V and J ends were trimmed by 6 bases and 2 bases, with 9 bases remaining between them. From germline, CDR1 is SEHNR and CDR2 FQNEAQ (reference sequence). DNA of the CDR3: TGTGCCAGCAGGAAACTATTCACAGATACGCAGTATTTT. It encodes CASRKLFTDTQYF.

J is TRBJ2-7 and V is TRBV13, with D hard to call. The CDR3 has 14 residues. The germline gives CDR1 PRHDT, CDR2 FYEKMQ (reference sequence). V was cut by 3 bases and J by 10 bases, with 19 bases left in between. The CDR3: CASSFAGRQVRQYF. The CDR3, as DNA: TGTGCCAGCAGCTTCGCCGGGCGACAAGTGAGACAGTACTTC.

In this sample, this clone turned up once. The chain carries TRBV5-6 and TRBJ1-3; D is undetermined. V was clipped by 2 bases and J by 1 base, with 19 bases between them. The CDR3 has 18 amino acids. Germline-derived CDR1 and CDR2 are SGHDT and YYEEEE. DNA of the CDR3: TGTGCCAGCAGCTTAAATCCAGAGGGTTATACTTCTGGAAACACCATATATTTT. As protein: CASSLNPEGYTSGNTIYF. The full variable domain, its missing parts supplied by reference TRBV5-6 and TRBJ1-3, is DAGVTQSPTHLIKTRGQQVTLRCSPKSGHDTVSWYQQALGQGPQFIFQYYEEEERQRGNFPDRFSGHQFPNYSSELNVNALLLGDSALYLCASSLNPEGYTSGNTIYFGEGSWLTVV.

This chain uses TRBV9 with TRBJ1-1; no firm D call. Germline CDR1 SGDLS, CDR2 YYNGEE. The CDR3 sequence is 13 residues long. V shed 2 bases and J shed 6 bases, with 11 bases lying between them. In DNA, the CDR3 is TGTGCCAGCAGCGTCCTGGATGTCCCTGAAGCTTTCTTT. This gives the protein CASSVLDVPEAFF.

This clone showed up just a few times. Written as DNA, the CDR3 is TGTGCCAGCAGCTGGAGGGACAGAGCAAAAGATACGCAGTATTTT. Encoded protein: CASSWRDRAKDTQYF. The chain couples TRBV5-8 to TRBJ2-3, with a tentative D call TRBD1 (7 bases). Germline V gives CDR1 SGHTS, CDR2 YDEGEE. This CDR3 region has 15 residues. The V gene lost 3 bases and the J gene lost 5 bases, with 16 bases spanning the gap.